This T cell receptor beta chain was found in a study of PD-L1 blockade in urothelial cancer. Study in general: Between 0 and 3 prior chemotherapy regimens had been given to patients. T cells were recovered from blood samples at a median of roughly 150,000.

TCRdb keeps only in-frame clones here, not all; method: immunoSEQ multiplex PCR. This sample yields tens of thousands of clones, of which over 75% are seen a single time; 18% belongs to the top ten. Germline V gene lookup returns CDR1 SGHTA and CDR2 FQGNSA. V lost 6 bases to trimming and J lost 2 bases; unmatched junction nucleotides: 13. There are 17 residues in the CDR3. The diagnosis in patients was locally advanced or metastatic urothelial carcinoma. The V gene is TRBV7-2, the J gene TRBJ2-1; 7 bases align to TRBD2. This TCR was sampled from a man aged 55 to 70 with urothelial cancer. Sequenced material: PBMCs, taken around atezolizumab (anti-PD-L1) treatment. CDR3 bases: TGTGCCAGCAGTCTTAGGGGCAGCGGGGAAGCCTACAATGAGCAGTTCTTC. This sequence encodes CASSLRGSGEAYNEQFF.